The T cell receptor (beta chain) under discussion was sequenced for a study of cytomegalovirus exposure and HLA in healthy donors. Findings and caveats of the study: Altogether, 150 to 200 TCR beta chains were recorded as cytomegalovirus-associated. As confirmed in vitro, a few CMV-associated chains were specific for CMV antigens.

The CDR3 spans 14 residues. Germline-derived CDR1 and CDR2 are SGHDT and YYEEEE. J was trimmed by 5 bases and V by 4 bases; bases with no gene match: 5. Only in-frame clones appear in the TCRdb table, and some are missing; sequencing was by immunoSEQ multiplex PCR. The repertoire includes 140,000 to 150,000 clones, roughly 87% of them detected once, and 3.5% to 5% sits in the top ten. A remark on this clone: The antigen is unknown.

The chain carries TRBV5-6 and TRBJ2-5; 10 nucleotides align to TRBD2. The clonotype was recovered from a man aged 18 to 30 in good health and CMV-seropositive. Specimen: PBMCs. For the CDR3, the DNA is TGTGCCAGCAGCGCTCTAGCGGGGGAGGAGACCCAGTACTTC. Residues: CASSALAGEETQYF.